This T cell receptor (beta chain) was observed in a study of blood T cell repertoires in COVID-19. Study-wide context: Some COVID-19 samples were acute and others convalescent; all came from the United States, Italy and Spain. T cells, B-cell-depleted T cells, or PBMCs provided the cDNA or gDNA that served as material.

The junction had 7 bases not matched to a gene; V was cut back by 0 bases and J by 4 bases. The CDR3 is 16 amino acids. Per the germline V gene, CDR1 is GTSNPN and CDR2 is SVGIG (reference sequence). TCRdb's table, derived via immunoSEQ multiplex PCR, lists solely in-frame clones and lacks some. This sample yields approximately 200,000 clones, of which approximately 82% are seen a single time; about 6.9% belongs to the top ten. The source material was peripheral blood. V gene TRBV30 combines with J gene TRBJ2-1; 9 nucleotides match TRBD2. The sequence came from a human donor with acute or convalescent COVID-19. The donor label of this sample is uncertain. The CDR3: CAWSVLGGRAYNEQFF. As DNA, the CDR3 is TGTGCCTGGAGTGTATTGGGCGGGAGGGCATACAATGAGCAGTTCTTC.